Included here is one T cell receptor beta chain sequence, with context. What it recognizes is unknown. The entry originates in a study of CD4 T cell repertoires in COVID-19. Overall study: Other coronavirus spike proteins restimulated relabeled CFSE-low cells expanded with IL-2 for ten to eleven days. The study, taken as a whole, reports: SARS-CoV and/or HKU1 spike cultures shared between roughly 7 and 26% of SARS-CoV-2 clonotypes.

Germline V gene sequence: CDR1 MNHNS, CDR2 SASEGT. This CDR3 is built from 14 residues. Deletions cut 2 bases from V and 0 bases from J, with 5 bases between. Some clones are missing from TCRdb's copy, which holds only in-frame ones; the method was immunoSEQ multiplex PCR. Here the sample spans over 75,000 clones, 83% being singletons. The sample consisted of CD4+ T cells from peripheral blood, taken after recovery from COVID-19. The genes are TRBV6-1 and TRBJ1-3; D is unresolved. This TCR was recovered from a human donor who had COVID-19. Here the CDR3 reads CASSEHNSGNTIYF. The CDR3 DNA follows: TGTGCCAGCAGTGAACACAACTCTGGAAACACCATATATTTT.